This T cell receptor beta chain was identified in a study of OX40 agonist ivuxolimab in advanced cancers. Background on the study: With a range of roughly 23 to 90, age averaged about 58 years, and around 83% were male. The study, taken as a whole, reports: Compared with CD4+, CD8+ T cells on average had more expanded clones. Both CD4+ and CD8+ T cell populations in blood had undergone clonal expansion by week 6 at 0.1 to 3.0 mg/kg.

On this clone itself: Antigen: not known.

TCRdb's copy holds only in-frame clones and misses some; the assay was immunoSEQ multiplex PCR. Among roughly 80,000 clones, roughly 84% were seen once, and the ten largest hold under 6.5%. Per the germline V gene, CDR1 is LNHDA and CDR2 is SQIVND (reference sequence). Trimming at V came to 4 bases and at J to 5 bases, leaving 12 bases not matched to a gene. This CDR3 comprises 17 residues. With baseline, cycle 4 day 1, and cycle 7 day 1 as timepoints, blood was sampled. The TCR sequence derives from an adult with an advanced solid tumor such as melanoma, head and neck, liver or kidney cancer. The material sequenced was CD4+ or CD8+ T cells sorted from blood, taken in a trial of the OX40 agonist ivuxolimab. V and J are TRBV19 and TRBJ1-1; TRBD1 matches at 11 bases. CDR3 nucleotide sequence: TGTGCCAGTAGTACAATAGGGACAGGGGGTCGGGGGACTGAAGCTTTCTTT. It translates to CASSTIGTGGRGTEAFF.